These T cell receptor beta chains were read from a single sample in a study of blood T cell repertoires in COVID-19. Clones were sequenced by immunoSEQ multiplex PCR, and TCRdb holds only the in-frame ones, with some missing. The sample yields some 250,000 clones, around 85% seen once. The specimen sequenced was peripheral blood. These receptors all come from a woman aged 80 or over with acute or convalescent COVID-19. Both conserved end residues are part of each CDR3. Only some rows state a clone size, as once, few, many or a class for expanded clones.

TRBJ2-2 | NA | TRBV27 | CASSLEAANTNTGELFF
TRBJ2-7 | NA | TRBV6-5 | CASTSGGSGSVQYF
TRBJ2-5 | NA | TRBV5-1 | CASSLFARGQETQYF
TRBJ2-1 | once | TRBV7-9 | CASSLNRGPYNEQFF
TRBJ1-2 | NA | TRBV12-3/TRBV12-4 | CASSLTDNYGYTF
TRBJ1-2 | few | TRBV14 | CASSPDRGTFNYGYTF
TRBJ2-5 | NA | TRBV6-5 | CASIRASRETQYF
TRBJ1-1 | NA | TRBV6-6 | CASSYSNPGSNTEAFF
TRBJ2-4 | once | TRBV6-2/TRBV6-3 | CASSYADRGGNIQYF
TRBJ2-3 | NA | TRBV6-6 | CAAKAGSNYADTQYF
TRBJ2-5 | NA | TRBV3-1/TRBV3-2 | CASSQGRAETQYF
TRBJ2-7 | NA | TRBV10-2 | CASNKGTSGGTYEQYF